This T cell receptor (beta chain) was documented in a study of blood T cell repertoires in COVID-19. The assay was immunoSEQ multiplex PCR, and TCRdb's table has in-frame clones only and misses some. The data contain about 62,000 clones, 85% to 90% of them singletons. The trim removed 3 bases at V and 2 bases at J, leaving 2 bases unmatched. This CDR3 spans 14 amino acids. From germline, CDR1 is LNHDA and CDR2 SQIVND (reference sequence). Source material: peripheral blood. This sequence was found in a woman in her sixties or seventies with COVID-19, enrolled during active disease. The chain couples TRBV19 to TRBJ2-7, with 9 nucleotides matching TRBD1. In nucleotides, the CDR3 is TGTGCCAGTAGTATGACAGGGGGAGCCTACGAGCAGTACTTC. It is translated as CASSMTGGAYEQYF.